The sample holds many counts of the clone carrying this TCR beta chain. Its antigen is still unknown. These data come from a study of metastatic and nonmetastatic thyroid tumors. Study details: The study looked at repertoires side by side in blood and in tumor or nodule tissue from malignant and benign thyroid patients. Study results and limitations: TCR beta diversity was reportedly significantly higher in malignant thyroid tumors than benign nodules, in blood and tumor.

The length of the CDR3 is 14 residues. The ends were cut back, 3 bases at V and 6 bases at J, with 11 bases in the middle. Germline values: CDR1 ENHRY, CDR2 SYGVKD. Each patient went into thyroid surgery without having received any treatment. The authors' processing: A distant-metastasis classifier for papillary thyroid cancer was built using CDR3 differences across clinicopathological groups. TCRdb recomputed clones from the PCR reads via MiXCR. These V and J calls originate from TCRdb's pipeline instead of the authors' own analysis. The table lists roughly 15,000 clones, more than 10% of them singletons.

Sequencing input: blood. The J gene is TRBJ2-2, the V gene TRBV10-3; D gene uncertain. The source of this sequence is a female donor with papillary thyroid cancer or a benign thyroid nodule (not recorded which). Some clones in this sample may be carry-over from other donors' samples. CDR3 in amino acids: CAISDSRTAGELFF. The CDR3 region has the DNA TGTGCCATCAGTGACTCTCGGACGGCCGGGGAGCTGTTTTTT.